These 19 T cell receptor beta chains were all obtained from the same sample, sequenced in a study of T cell changes during pregnancy in multiple sclerosis. Sequenced by immunoSEQ multiplex PCR; TCRdb stores in-frame clones only, minus some. Of approximately 32,000 clones in the sample, 90% to 95% are singletons; the top ten hold around 0.41%. The sample in question was CD4+ T cells from peripheral blood mononuclear cells, obtained in the second trimester of pregnancy. The receptors derive from a female donor with multiple sclerosis, enrolled in a pregnancy study.

This sequence joins TRBV20-1 and TRBJ2-1; D not certain. CDR3 size: 11 residues. Germline V gene lookup returns CDR1 DFQATT and CDR2 SNEGSKA (reference sequence). Between the trimmed V and J ends, which lost 3 bases and 6 bases, there was a span of 6 bases. CDR3 in amino acids: CSASFGNEQFF. The DNA for the CDR3 is TGCAGTGCTAGCTTCGGCAATGAGCAGTTCTTC.

J is TRBJ2-7 and V is TRBV7-6, with 12 bases that match TRBD2. Looked up from germline, CDR1 is SGHVS and CDR2 is FNYEAQ. The V and J ends lost 4 bases and 3 bases, in that order; junction bases with no gene match: 7. The CDR3 runs 16 residues. The CDR3 sequence: CASSSVRTSGDYEQYF. The CDR3, as DNA: TGTGCCAGCAGCTCGGTAAGGACTAGCGGGGACTACGAGCAGTACTTC.

This clone was seen more than once but under ten times. This chain links TRBV9 with TRBJ2-1, with TRBD2 matching over 10 bases. This CDR3 has 16 amino acids. Germline loops: CDR1 SGDLS, CDR2 YYNGEE. V shed 3 bases and J 0 bases; nucleotides not matched to a gene: 3. The CDR3 sequence: CASSGRLAGSYNEQFF. The CDR3 DNA reads TGTGCCAGCAGCGGGAGACTAGCGGGCTCCTACAATGAGCAGTTCTTC.

The rearrangement joins TRBV28 to TRBJ1-2; 7 bases line up with TRBD1. This CDR3 comprises 15 residues. The germline gives CDR1 MDHEN, CDR2 SYDVKM. J was trimmed by 4 bases and V by 5 bases; bases with no gene match: 10. DNA of the CDR3: TGTGCCAGCAGTCCCTATGGACAGGTGCCCTATGGCTACACCTTC. It codes for CASSPYGQVPYGYTF.

The chain uses TRBV5-1 and TRBJ2-7; 12 bases map to TRBD1. Germline V gene lookup returns CDR1 SGHRS and CDR2 YFSETQ. This CDR3 region has 14 residues. V gave up 4 bases and J gave up 7 bases; unmatched junction bases: 6. CDR3 region: CASSLGQGAWEQYF. CDR3 in DNA: TGCGCCAGCAGCCTGGGACAGGGGGCCTGGGAGCAGTACTTC. Supplemented by reference TRBV5-1 and TRBJ2-7, the full variable domain reads KAGVTQTPRYLIKTRGQQVTLSCSPISGHRSVSWYQQTPGQGLQFLFEYFSETQRNKGNFPGRFSGRQFSNSRSEMNVSTLELGDSALYLCASSLGQGAWEQYFGPGTRLTVT.

In its sample, this clone was seen once. The chain combines TRBV15 with TRBJ1-3; TRBD1 is a possible D gene (5 bases). From germline, CDR1 is LNHNV and CDR2 YYDKDF (reference sequence). The V and J ends lost 0 bases and 1 base respectively, with 7 bases between them. The CDR3 covers 15 residues. The CDR3, as DNA: TGTGCCACCAGCAGAGACAGGGTTTCTGGAAACACCATATATTTT. This codes for CATSRDRVSGNTIYF.

V usage is TRBV10-3 and J usage is TRBJ2-7, with 16 bases that match TRBD2. This CDR3 contains 18 residues. Germline trimming cut 11 bases from V and 0 bases from J; bases unmatched to any gene: 13. CDR1 and CDR2 (germline): ENHRY, SYGVKD. CDR3 loop: CASGGTGLAGGPSYEQYF. Here the CDR3 DNA reads TGTGCCTCCGGCGGCACGGGACTAGCGGGAGGGCCCTCCTACGAGCAGTACTTC.

The chain combines TRBV6-5 with TRBJ2-2; unclear D gene. The CDR3 has 14 amino acids. Germline V gene lookup returns CDR1 MNHEY and CDR2 SVGAGI. Trimming removed 6 bases from V and 6 bases from J, with 14 bases in between. The CDR3 region is CASRVPGSAGELFF. As DNA, the CDR3 is TGTGCCAGCAGAGTCCCGGGTTCGGCCGGGGAGCTGTTTTTT.

The rearrangement links TRBV5-1 to TRBJ2-3, with 9 bases fitting TRBD1. V shed 4 bases and J 2 bases; nucleotides not matched to a gene: 5. The CDR3 is made up of 15 amino acids. Germline CDR1 reads SGHRS; CDR2 reads YFSETQ. DNA for the CDR3: TGCGCCAGCAGCCCGGGGACAGGGATCACAGATACGCAGTATTTT. Its translation is CASSPGTGITDTQYF.

This clone was picked up one time. The chain links TRBV4-1 to TRBJ2-4, with D perhaps matching TRBD2 (6 bases). The CDR3 consists of 15 residues. Germline CDR1 is MGHRA and CDR2 is YSYEKL. V lost 3 bases and J 0 bases, leaving 9 bases between the germline ends. This chain's CDR3 is CASSQLGLAKNIQYF. The CDR3 DNA sequence: TGCGCCAGCAGCCAGCTGGGACTAGCCAAAAACATTCAGTACTTC.

This chain joins TRBV27 and TRBJ1-1, with TRBD1 matching over 7 bases. This CDR3 has 13 amino acids. The trim removed 4 bases at V and 10 bases at J, leaving 9 bases unmatched. Germline values: CDR1 MNHEY, CDR2 SMNVEV (reference sequence). CDR3 loop: CASSSQDRRGAFF. CDR3 nucleotide sequence: TGTGCCAGCAGTTCCCAGGACAGGAGGGGAGCTTTCTTT.

The chain has TRBV9 and TRBJ1-2; 7 positions match TRBD1. Germline values: CDR1 SGDLS, CDR2 YYNGEE. This CDR3 comprises 17 residues. Trimming cost V 4 bases and J 0 bases; bases outside gene matches: 12. CDR3 loop: CASSMNRGARTNYGYTF. Written as DNA, the CDR3 is TGTGCCAGCAGCATGAACAGGGGCGCCCGTACTAACTATGGCTACACCTTC.

This rearrangement joins TRBV5-1 to TRBJ2-7, with 14 positions matching TRBD2. Germline-derived CDR1 and CDR2 are SGHRS and YFSETQ. V was clipped by 4 bases and J by 5 bases; unmatched bases: 8. The CDR3 runs 16 residues. The CDR3 DNA reads as TGCGCCAGCAGCCCCGGGACTAGCGGGAGTTACCACGAGCAGTACTTC. This gives the protein CASSPGTSGSYHEQYF.

This rearrangement joins TRBV5-4 to TRBJ2-5; the match to TRBD2 covers 12 bases. From germline, CDR1 is SGHNT and CDR2 YYREEE (reference sequence). With 4 bases clipped from V and 5 bases from J, the junction kept 3 bases outside the gene matches. The CDR3 sequence is 14 residues long. The CDR3 here is CASSRLAGVETQYF. The CDR3 nucleotides are TGTGCCAGCAGCCGACTAGCGGGAGTCGAGACCCAGTACTTC.

The J gene is TRBJ2-7, the V gene TRBV11-3; 10 bases fit TRBD2. This CDR3 region has 16 residues. CDR1 and CDR2 from the germline V gene are SGHNT and YENEEA. J lost 6 bases, V lost 1 base, and 9 bases had no gene match. The DNA for the CDR3 is TGTGCCAGCAGCTTAGGCGGACTAGCGGCCCGGGGCGAGCAGTACTTC. This encodes CASSLGGLAARGEQYF.

The J gene is TRBJ2-7, the V gene TRBV30, with D perhaps TRBD1 (8 bases). CDR1 is GTSNPN and CDR2 is SVGIG in the germline V gene (reference sequence). Trimming removed 5 bases from V and 6 bases from J, with 23 bases in between. This CDR3 is built from 15 residues. The CDR3 reads CAWGPIGQGGGEQYF. The CDR3 nucleotides read TGTGCCTGGGGGCCGATCGGACAGGGAGGGGGCGAGCAGTACTTC.

The CDR3 sequence: CASSPGLAVSDTQYF. The CDR3 region has the DNA TGTGCCAGCTCACCAGGGCTAGCGGTCTCAGATACGCAGTATTTT. The chain has TRBV18 and TRBJ2-3, with TRBD2 matching 7 bases. The germline V gene has CDR1 KGHSH and CDR2 LQKENI. The V and J ends lost 2 bases and 4 bases, in that order; junction bases with no gene match: 6. This CDR3 region has 15 residues.

The chain employs TRBV11-2 and TRBJ2-7; no firm D call. In germline, CDR1 is SGHAT, CDR2 FQNNGV. V was shortened by 5 bases and J by 4 bases, with 12 bases between the two germline ends. The CDR3 totals 13 residues. DNA of the CDR3: TGTGCCAGCAGCCCAGATAATCGATACGAGCAGTACTTC. As protein: CASSPDNRYEQYF.

The chain recombines TRBV10-3 with TRBJ1-1, with TRBD1 matching over 9 bases. This CDR3 has 12 amino acids. V lost 8 bases to trimming and J lost 5 bases; unmatched junction nucleotides: 3. CDR1 and CDR2 from the germline V gene are ENHRY and SYGVKD. CDR3 sequence (DNA): TGTGCCATCGCCGGGACAGGGACTGAAGCTTTCTTT. Encoded protein: CAIAGTGTEAFF.